This passage covers 31 T cell receptor beta chains from one sample sequenced in a study of blood T cell repertoires in COVID-19 (dated by TCRdb to 2020 to 2021). Receptor libraries were prepared by the immunoSEQ multiplex PCR assay. As stored in TCRdb, this immuneACCESS dataset retains in-frame rearrangements with V and J assigned. A fraction of the clones does not appear; measured against another copy, unresolved V genes explain less than half of the discrepancy, and the remainder lacks a known reason. The sample contains 180,000 or so clones, about 89% of them found a single time. Around 2.3% of the sample is held by the ten biggest clonotypes. Sample: peripheral blood. The receptors here all came from a man aged 35 to 55 with active or convalescent COVID-19.

The J gene is TRBJ1-2, the V gene TRBV11-2, with 7 bases matching TRBD1. Germline trimming cut 5 bases from V and 4 bases from J; bases unmatched to any gene: 4. Germline values: CDR1 SGHAT, CDR2 FQNNGV. The CDR3 length is 13 residues. The CDR3 DNA reads TGTGCCAGCAGCCCACAGGGGATCTATGGCTACACCTTC. As protein: CASSPQGIYGYTF.

The chain uses TRBV5-4 and TRBJ2-2; 11 bases line up with TRBD2. This CDR3 comprises 17 residues. The trim removed 6 bases at V and 1 base at J, leaving 8 bases unmatched. Germline values: CDR1 SGHNT, CDR2 YYREEE (reference sequence). The CDR3 bases are TGTGCCAGCACCCCCTCTGGACTAGCGGGGAACACCGGGGAGCTGTTTTTT. Its translation is CASTPSGLAGNTGELFF.

As DNA, the CDR3 is TGCGCCAGCAGCTTTCTCCCGGGACACATCAATCAGCCCCAGCATTTT. Its protein is CASSFLPGHINQPQHF. This chain links TRBV5-1 with TRBJ1-5; D perhaps matches TRBD1 (6 bases). Germline-derived CDR1 and CDR2 are SGHRS and YFSETQ. There are 16 residues in the CDR3. The V and J ends lost 2 bases and 3 bases respectively, with 15 bases between them.

CDR3 in DNA: TGTGCCAGCAGCTTAGCGGGCAGGGATAATTCACCCCTCCACTTT. This encodes CASSLAGRDNSPLHF. The rearrangement links TRBV7-9 to TRBJ1-6; D possibly corresponds to TRBD1 (5 bases). Germline loops: CDR1 SEHNR, CDR2 FQNEAQ (reference sequence). The CDR3 runs to 15 residues. Trimming removed 0 bases at V and 5 bases at J, with 8 bases between.

V and J are TRBV6-5 and TRBJ1-2; possible D gene TRBD1, 5 bases. The CDR3 has 13 amino acids. Germline CDR1 and CDR2: MNHEY and SVGAGI. Deletions cut 2 bases from V and 4 bases from J, with 8 bases between. This CDR3 reads CASSYAGPYGYTF. The CDR3 DNA follows: TGTGCCAGCAGTTACGCAGGGCCCTATGGCTACACCTTC.

J is TRBJ2-5 and V is TRBV6-5; 7 positions agree with TRBD1. CDR3 size: 13 residues. V dropped 6 bases and J dropped 1; count of bases not matched to a gene: 2. The germline V gene encodes CDR1 MNHEY and CDR2 SVGAGI. This chain's CDR3 is CASRNRGQETQYF. The DNA of the CDR3 is TGTGCCAGCAGGAACAGGGGCCAAGAGACCCAGTACTTC.

The gene calls are TRBV28 and TRBJ2-7, with 13 bases aligning to TRBD2. Germline V gene data show CDR1 as MDHEN and CDR2 as SYDVKM. The V and J ends lost 2 bases and 7 bases, in that order; junction bases with no gene match: 5. This CDR3 has 15 amino acids. The CDR3 sequence is CASSLRTSGGKEQYF. The CDR3 region has the DNA TGTGCCAGCAGTTTAAGGACTAGCGGGGGTAAGGAGCAGTACTTC. The complete variable domain, with remaining parts taken from reference TRBV28 and TRBJ2-7, reads DVKVTQSSRYLVKRTGEKVFLECVQDMDHENMFWYRQDPGLGLRLIYFSYDVKMKEKGDIPEGYSVSREKKERFSLILESASTNQTSMYLCASSLRTSGGKEQYFGPGTRLTVT.

The rearrangement uses TRBV6-5 and TRBJ1-1; 7 bases are shared with TRBD1. CDR3 length: 13 residues. The germline V gene encodes CDR1 MNHEY and CDR2 SVGAGI. The V gene end was trimmed by 6 bases and the J gene end by 7 bases; junction bases not matched to a gene: 8. The CDR3 nucleotides are TGTGCCAGCAGAGTGACAGGGTCTGGTGAAGCTTTCTTT. As protein: CASRVTGSGEAFF.

The rearrangement links TRBV30 to TRBJ2-2; D uncertain. Germline lookup yields CDR1 GTSNPN and CDR2 SVGIG (reference sequence). V dropped 2 bases and J dropped 1 base, with 14 bases sitting between them. The CDR3 extends over 16 amino acids. CDR3 protein: CAWSPMPGWNTGELFF. DNA of the CDR3: TGTGCCTGGAGTCCCATGCCCGGGTGGAACACCGGGGAGCTGTTTTTT. The full variable domain, with the rest looked up from reference TRBV30 and TRBJ2-2, is SQTIHQWPATLVQPVGSPLSLECTVEGTSNPNLYWYRQAAGRGLQLLFYSVGIGQISSEVPQNLSASRPQDRQFILSSKKLLLSDSGFYLCAWSPMPGWNTGELFFGEGSRLTVL.

V gene TRBV7-9 combines with J gene TRBJ1-5; TRBD1 matches at 10 bases. V shed 5 bases, J shed 5 bases, and the junction held 6 bases outside the gene matches. The CDR3 totals 15 residues. CDR1 is SEHNR, CDR2 FQNEAQ, per germline (reference sequence). The CDR3 spells CASSRTGGRDQPQHF. CDR3 sequence (DNA): TGTGCCAGCAGCCGGACAGGGGGACGGGATCAGCCCCAGCATTTT.

The chain is built from TRBV19 and TRBJ1-2; possibly TRBD1 for D (5 bases). Germline V gene lookup returns CDR1 LNHDA and CDR2 SQIVND (reference sequence). The V gene lost 3 bases and the J gene lost 1 base, with 18 bases spanning the gap. This CDR3 contains 17 residues. For the CDR3, the DNA is TGTGCCAGTAGTATGGGGGGAGCCGATTCGCTTAACTATGGCTACACCTTC. Amino acid sequence: CASSMGGADSLNYGYTF.

V and J are TRBV19 and TRBJ2-5, with a weak D call TRBD1 (6 bases). CDR3 size: 15 residues. The V gene lost 5 bases and the J gene lost 3 bases, with 16 bases spanning the gap. Per germline, CDR1 LNHDA and CDR2 SQIVND (reference sequence). CDR3 nucleotide sequence: TGTGCCAGTAGTCCCGCTGGACAGACGGAAGAGACCCAGTACTTC. It is translated as CASSPAGQTEETQYF. Full variable domain (missing parts from reference TRBV19 and TRBJ2-5): DGGITQSPKYLFRKEGQNVTLSCEQNLNHDAMYWYRQDPGQGLRLIYYSQIVNDFQKGDIAEGYSVSREKKESFPLTVTSAQKNPTAFYLCASSPAGQTEETQYFGPGTRLLVL.

The gene calls are TRBV6-5 and TRBJ1-5; 7 bases line up with TRBD1. Germline CDR1 reads MNHEY; CDR2 reads SVGAGI. V was clipped by 5 bases and J by 1 base; unmatched bases: 5. CDR3 length equals 15 residues. In nucleotides, the CDR3 is TGTGCCAGCAGTCAATCAGGGGGGAGCAATCAGCCCCAGCATTTT. The encoded protein is CASSQSGGSNQPQHF.

The chain links TRBV7-9 to TRBJ1-3; TRBD1 aligns across 7 bases. The ends lost 4 bases at V and 6 bases at J; junction bases unmatched: 12. Germline assignment: CDR1 SEHNR and CDR2 FQNEAQ (reference sequence). CDR3 size: 16 residues. Here the CDR3 reads CASSSPIDRVLNTIYF. In nucleotides, the CDR3 is TGTGCCAGCAGCTCCCCTATCGACAGGGTGTTAAACACCATATATTTT.

The V call is TRBV3-1 (or the pseudogene TRBV3-2), the J call TRBJ2-7; no definite D call. The CDR3 covers 16 residues. Trimming stripped 4 bases from V and 0 bases from J, with 16 bases between. Germline lookup yields CDR1 LGHDT and CDR2 YNNKEL (reference sequence). The CDR3 DNA sequence: TGTGCCAGCAGCCCCAGAATGGTCCCCAACTCCTACGAGCAGTACTTC. Encoded protein: CASSPRMVPNSYEQYF.

The chain links TRBV5-1 to TRBJ1-4; unclear D gene. Germline assignment: CDR1 SGHRS and CDR2 YFSETQ. This CDR3 is 14 amino acids long. V lost 0 bases and J 5 bases, leaving 8 bases between the germline ends. For the CDR3, the DNA is TGCGCCAGCAGCTTGGGGGGAGGGAATGAAAAACTGTTTTTT. Amino acid sequence: CASSLGGGNEKLFF.

This chain uses TRBV7-9 with TRBJ2-2, with TRBD1 as a possible D gene (6 bases). The CDR3 totals 16 residues. Germline V gene sequence: CDR1 SEHNR, CDR2 FQNEAQ (reference sequence). The V end was cut by 0 bases, the J end by 2 bases, with 10 bases between. The CDR3 coding sequence is TGTGCCAGCAGCTTAGCGGGACAAGTTAACACCGGGGAGCTGTTTTTT. It specifies CASSLAGQVNTGELFF.

The chain employs TRBV15 and TRBJ1-1, with a weak D call TRBD1 (6 bases). Trimming removed 0 bases at V and 7 bases at J, with 15 bases between. CDR1 and CDR2 from the germline V gene are LNHNV and YYDKDF (reference sequence). The CDR3 is 15 residues long. CDR3 DNA: TGTGCCACCAGCAGAGATAGTGGACAGTGGAATGAAGCTTTCTTT. This sequence encodes CATSRDSGQWNEAFF.

In nucleotides, the CDR3 is TGTGCCAGCTCACGGACAGTTCAGGCCCAGGAGACCCAGTACTTC. Translation: CASSRTVQAQETQYF. V gene TRBV18 combines with J gene TRBJ2-5; TRBD1 might be the D (6 bases). Trimming left V 4 bases short and J 5 bases short, with 17 bases between. The CDR3 length is 15 residues. Germline V lookup: CDR1 KGHSH, CDR2 LQKENI.

In its sample, this clone was seen a few times. This specimen includes other DNA sequences encoding the same CDR3. The chain employs TRBV12-3 or TRBV12-4 and TRBJ1-5, with D hard to call. Trimming pared 3 bases from V and 6 bases from J, leaving 9 bases between. This CDR3 is built from 13 residues. CDR3 sequence reads: CASSLRGSQPQHF. The DNA of the CDR3 is TGTGCCAGCAGTTTGAGAGGGAGTCAGCCCCAGCATTTT.

V is TRBV5-1 and J is TRBJ2-7; TRBD1 aligns across 7 bases. CDR3 length: 13 amino acids. V lost 4 bases and J lost 2; bases outside the gene matches: 3. Looked up from germline, CDR1 is SGHRS and CDR2 is YFSETQ. CDR3 in amino acids: CASSPGTAYEQYF. The CDR3 DNA is TGCGCCAGCAGCCCAGGGACAGCCTACGAGCAGTACTTC.

The chain employs TRBV19 and TRBJ2-1; D gene unclear. V lost 7 bases and J lost 1, with 14 bases in between. CDR1 and CDR2 (germline): LNHDA, SQIVND (reference sequence). The CDR3 is made up of 15 amino acids. CDR3 residues: CASTLGPTSYNEQFF. The CDR3 nucleotides read TGTGCCAGTACCTTGGGCCCGACATCCTACAATGAGCAGTTCTTC.

The gene calls are TRBV7-9 and TRBJ1-4, with a possible D match to TRBD1 (6 bases). This CDR3 contains 14 residues. CDR1 SEHNR and CDR2 FQNEAQ come from the germline V gene (reference sequence). V lost 5 bases to trimming and J lost 8 bases, with 15 bases between them. For the CDR3, the DNA is TGTGCCAGCAGCGAGGGACATGGGGGCGAAAAACTGTTTTTT. This gives the protein CASSEGHGGEKLFF.

The chain employs TRBV6-2 or TRBV6-3 and TRBJ1-5, with D unresolved. Looked up from germline, CDR1 is MNHEY and CDR2 is SVGEGT. Trimming removed 5 bases from V and 12 bases from J, with 14 bases in between. The CDR3 contains 12 residues. The CDR3 DNA is TGTGCCAGCAGTCCCACCGGGGTTAGCCAGCATTTT. Amino acid sequence: CASSPTGVSQHF.

The gene calls are TRBV5-1 and TRBJ1-4; D not certain. Trimming took 2 bases from V and 2 from J, leaving 13 bases between them. This CDR3 contains 16 residues. Germline values: CDR1 SGHRS, CDR2 YFSETQ. CDR3 sequence: CASSLGVGGTNEKLFF. CDR3 nucleotide sequence: TGCGCCAGCAGCTTAGGAGTGGGTGGGACTAATGAAAAACTGTTTTTT.

The chain couples TRBV13 to TRBJ2-3; 8 bases agree with TRBD2. After removal of 5 bases from V and 4 bases from J, the junction contained 8 bases not matched to a gene. Germline CDR1 is PRHDT and CDR2 is FYEKMQ (reference sequence). This CDR3 spans 15 amino acids. The CDR3 sequence: CASSPASGRADTQYF. As DNA, the CDR3 is TGTGCCAGCAGCCCCGCTAGCGGGCGCGCAGATACGCAGTATTTT.

This clone was recorded at least ten times. The chain uses TRBV6-5 and TRBJ1-2, with D perhaps TRBD1 (6 bases). V lost 2 bases and J 8 bases, leaving 12 bases between the germline ends. CDR1 is MNHEY and CDR2 is SVGAGI in the germline V gene. CDR3 size: 13 residues. The CDR3 here is CASSYRQDRGYTF. Here the CDR3 DNA reads TGTGCCAGCAGTTACCGACAGGATCGGGGCTACACCTTC.

The J gene is TRBJ1-1, the V gene TRBV28; D may be TRBD1 (6 bases). Germline V gene sequence: CDR1 MDHEN, CDR2 SYDVKM. V gave up 5 bases and J gave up 3 bases, with 13 bases separating them. The CDR3 is made up of 14 amino acids. CDR3 in DNA: TGTGCCAGCAGTCCCCCCACAGGGTACACTGAAGCTTTCTTT. This encodes CASSPPTGYTEAFF.

The chain recombines TRBV6-5 with TRBJ1-2, with unresolved D. The V and J ends lost 2 bases and 7 bases respectively, with 5 bases between them. CDR3 length: 11 residues. Per germline, CDR1 MNHEY and CDR2 SVGAGI. CDR3 sequence reads: CASSYRGGYTF. The DNA for the CDR3 is TGTGCCAGCAGTTACCGGGGTGGCTACACCTTC.

Worth noting for this clone: This specimen includes other DNA sequences encoding the same CDR3. The chain employs TRBV19 and TRBJ2-1; a weak D match, TRBD2 (5 bases). Germline values: CDR1 LNHDA, CDR2 SQIVND (reference sequence). V was clipped by 5 bases and J by 4 bases, with 9 bases between them. CDR3 length equals 13 residues. CDR3 sequence reads: CASSPRGYNEQFF. DNA of the CDR3: TGTGCCAGTAGTCCACGGGGATACAATGAGCAGTTCTTC. The full variable domain, in which reference TRBV19 and TRBJ2-1 provide the parts outside the CDR3, is DGGITQSPKYLFRKEGQNVTLSCEQNLNHDAMYWYRQDPGQGLRLIYYSQIVNDFQKGDIAEGYSVSREKKESFPLTVTSAQKNPTAFYLCASSPRGYNEQFFGPGTRLTVL.

The V call is TRBV18, the J call TRBJ1-1, with D uncertain. CDR3 length: 14 amino acids. Germline V gene sequence: CDR1 KGHSH, CDR2 LQKENI. The germline V and J ends were trimmed by 3 bases and 2 bases, with 10 bases remaining between them. The CDR3 nucleotides read TGTGCCAGCTCACCGGACGGGAGAAACACTGAAGCTTTCTTT. It encodes CASSPDGRNTEAFF. Together with reference TRBV18 and TRBJ1-1, the CDR3 gives the full variable domain: NAGVMQNPRHLVRRRGQEARLRCSPMKGHSHVYWYRQLPEEGLKFMVYLQKENIIDESGMPKERFSAEFPKEGPSILRIQQVVRGDSAAYFCASSPDGRNTEAFFGQGTRLTVV.